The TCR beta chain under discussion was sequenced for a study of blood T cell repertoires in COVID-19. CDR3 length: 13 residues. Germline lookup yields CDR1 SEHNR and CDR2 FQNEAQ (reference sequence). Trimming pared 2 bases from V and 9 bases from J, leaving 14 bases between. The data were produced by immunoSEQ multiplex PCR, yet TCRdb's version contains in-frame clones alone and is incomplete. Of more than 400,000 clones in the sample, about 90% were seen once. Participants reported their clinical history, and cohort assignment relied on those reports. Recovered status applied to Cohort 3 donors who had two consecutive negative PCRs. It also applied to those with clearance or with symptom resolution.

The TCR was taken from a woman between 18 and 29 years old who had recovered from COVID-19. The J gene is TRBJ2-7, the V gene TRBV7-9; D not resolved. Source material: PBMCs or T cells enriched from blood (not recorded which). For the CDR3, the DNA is TGTGCCAGCAGCTTAAATCTTGTGAGTGCGCAGTACTTC. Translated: CASSLNLVSAQYF. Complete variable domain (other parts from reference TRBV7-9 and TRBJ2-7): DTGVSQNPRHKITKRGQNVTFRCDPISEHNRLYWYRQTLGQGPEFLTYFQNEAQLEKSRLLSDRFSAERPKGSFSTLEIQRTEQGDSAMYLCASSLNLVSAQYFGPGTRLTVT.